The rows below give T cell receptor beta chains drawn from one sample of a study of blood T cell repertoires in COVID-19. Generated by immunoSEQ multiplex PCR, the TCRdb table keeps only in-frame clones and is missing some. Here the sample spans 200,000 to 250,000 clones, around 82% being singletons. The sequencing sample was made of peripheral blood. These TCRs come from a woman between 25 and 40 years old who had recovered from COVID-19. Both conserved end residues are part of each CDR3. Each record gives: J gene, V gene, CDR3 protein.

J gene: TRBJ1-5; V gene: TRBV19; CDR3 protein: CASSPTGFYSNQPQHF
J gene: TRBJ2-7; V gene: TRBV7-9; CDR3 protein: CASSGPRDRGRTYEQYF
J gene: TRBJ2-3; V gene: TRBV6-1; CDR3 protein: CASSELGQGIPDTQYF
J gene: TRBJ2-5; V gene: TRBV5-4; CDR3 protein: CASSLLGLAGSRETQYF
J gene: TRBJ2-3; V gene: TRBV11-2; CDR3 protein: CASSLDLAPDTQYF
J gene: TRBJ2-5; V gene: TRBV6-6; CDR3 protein: CASSYNFQETQYF
J gene: TRBJ1-3; V gene: TRBV9; CDR3 protein: CASSPRPGENTIYF
J gene: TRBJ1-3; V gene: TRBV29-1; CDR3 protein: CSGRRDSGNTIYF
J gene: TRBJ2-1; V gene: TRBV11-3; CDR3 protein: CASSSAGSPYNEQFF
J gene: TRBJ2-7; V gene: TRBV27; CDR3 protein: CASSSAYEQYF
J gene: TRBJ2-1; V gene: TRBV9; CDR3 protein: CASSEPSGGREQFF
J gene: TRBJ1-1; V gene: TRBV12-3/TRBV12-4; CDR3 protein: CASRGDTEAFF
J gene: TRBJ2-5; V gene: TRBV27; CDR3 protein: CASSLSNRAIQETQYF
J gene: TRBJ2-7; V gene: TRBV11-2; CDR3 protein: CASSLDPSGSSYEQYF
J gene: TRBJ2-7; V gene: TRBV25-1; CDR3 protein: CASSARDRAPYEQYF
J gene: TRBJ1-5; V gene: TRBV19; CDR3 protein: CASSMGRFPNQPQHF
J gene: TRBJ1-1; V gene: TRBV28; CDR3 protein: CASRARLNTEAFF
J gene: TRBJ2-5; V gene: TRBV19; CDR3 protein: CASTIPSTGRETQYF
J gene: TRBJ2-7; V gene: TRBV27; CDR3 protein: CASSYTGTEQYF
J gene: TRBJ2-7; V gene: TRBV12-5; CDR3 protein: CASAPPNSYEQYF
J gene: TRBJ1-4; V gene: TRBV6-5; CDR3 protein: CASRSQTATNEKLFF
J gene: TRBJ1-5; V gene: TRBV5-6; CDR3 protein: CASSPRPQGQPQHF
J gene: TRBJ1-4; V gene: TRBV29-1; CDR3 protein: CSVARGTNEKLFF
J gene: TRBJ1-4; V gene: TRBV6-6; CDR3 protein: CASRPRGSGNEKLFF
J gene: TRBJ2-7; V gene: TRBV5-4; CDR3 protein: CASSLGADRVEQYF
J gene: TRBJ2-1; V gene: TRBV3-1/TRBV3-2; CDR3 protein: CASSPTSGSFNEQFF
J gene: TRBJ1-1; V gene: TRBV30; CDR3 protein: CAWSPEHRGRAFF
J gene: TRBJ2-3; V gene: TRBV6-5; CDR3 protein: CASSYSTGGGTDTQYF
J gene: TRBJ2-7; V gene: TRBV18; CDR3 protein: CASSLGQGRSEQYF
J gene: TRBJ2-3; V gene: TRBV9; CDR3 protein: CASMQTGSDTQYF
J gene: TRBJ1-5; V gene: TRBV30; CDR3 protein: CAWSVPGTGPFSNQPQHF
J gene: TRBJ2-1; V gene: TRBV6-5; CDR3 protein: CASRSQGLAVYEQFF
J gene: TRBJ2-7; V gene: TRBV5-4; CDR3 protein: CASSLAGTSGPYEQYF
J gene: TRBJ2-7; V gene: TRBV5-1; CDR3 protein: CASSSPETGRNEQYF
J gene: TRBJ2-5; V gene: TRBV5-4; CDR3 protein: CASSPDSLQETQYF
J gene: TRBJ2-1; V gene: TRBV5-1; CDR3 protein: CASSLNGAGEEIF
J gene: TRBJ1-1; V gene: TRBV27; CDR3 protein: CASRPSDRVNTEAFF
J gene: TRBJ2-2; V gene: TRBV9; CDR3 protein: CASSAGTSGSRELFF
J gene: TRBJ2-5; V gene: TRBV24-1; CDR3 protein: CATSRGQRARETQYF
J gene: TRBJ2-3; V gene: TRBV24-1; CDR3 protein: CATSDYPNTDTQYF
J gene: TRBJ1-3; V gene: TRBV5-8; CDR3 protein: CASRFGWDREEGNTIYF
J gene: TRBJ2-5; V gene: TRBV6-5; CDR3 protein: CASSLSLGLGETQYF
J gene: TRBJ1-2; V gene: TRBV5-6; CDR3 protein: CASTQSGGLRGYTF
J gene: TRBJ1-2; V gene: TRBV27; CDR3 protein: CASSPTDRGPYTF
J gene: TRBJ1-2; V gene: TRBV13; CDR3 protein: CASSIQGNYGYTF
J gene: TRBJ2-1; V gene: TRBV7-6; CDR3 protein: CASSIGQVNEQFF
J gene: TRBJ2-5; V gene: TRBV28; CDR3 protein: CASMRSGPLRETQYF
J gene: TRBJ2-1; V gene: TRBV6-6; CDR3 protein: CASSSRSGQFF
J gene: TRBJ1-2; V gene: TRBV3-1/TRBV3-2; CDR3 protein: CASSQMTGVGYGYTF
J gene: TRBJ1-5; V gene: TRBV2; CDR3 protein: CASSEGLDQPQHF
J gene: TRBJ2-7; V gene: TRBV5-4; CDR3 protein: CASSDGLAGGLSYEQYF
J gene: TRBJ1-5; V gene: TRBV7-3; CDR3 protein: CASSLLGGQPQHF
J gene: TRBJ2-2; V gene: TRBV28; CDR3 protein: CASRLVAGGYTGELFF